Each of the 24 T cell receptor beta chains below was sequenced from the same sample in a study of CD8+CD57+ T cells in acquired aplastic anemia. TCR beta VDJ and CDR3 profiling used genomic DNA as template. Each CDR3 protein gets one entry after TCRdb re-called the reads with MiXCR. Counted here are 150,000 to 180,000 distinct CDR3 sequences, about 54% occurring once; the ten biggest clones make up 12%. CD8+CD57+ cell expansion, shown by flow cytometry, had occurred in the patients selected for sequencing. Sequencing input: sorted CD4+, CD8+, or CD8+CD57+ T cells (not recorded which) from PBMCs. All receptors come from a human donor with aplastic anemia.

This clonotype has just a few counts. CDR3 protein: CSGLWGNEQYF. The CDR3 DNA reads as TGCAGTGGACTCTGGGGCAACGAGCAGTACTTC. The chain carries TRBV20-1 and TRBJ2-7, with D possibly being TRBD1 (5 bases). V was cut by 7 bases and J by 5 bases, with 12 bases left in between. The CDR3 length is 11 residues. Germline V CDR1 and CDR2: DFQATT, SNEGSKA (reference sequence).

The CDR3 reads CAGDSESYGYTF. The CDR3 bases are TGTGCCGGCGACAGTGAGAGCTATGGCTACACCTTC. The chain combines TRBV9 with TRBJ1-2; D perhaps matches TRBD1 (5 bases). This CDR3 has 12 residues. Germline CDR1 and CDR2: SGDLS and YYNGEE. V was trimmed by 10 bases and J by 4 bases, leaving 14 bases between them.

V usage is TRBV20-1 and J usage is TRBJ1-5; D gene unclear. In germline, CDR1 is DFQATT, CDR2 SNEGSKA (reference sequence). The CDR3 has 15 amino acids. V lost 1 base and J 1 base, leaving 11 bases between the germline ends. CDR3: CSARVKGMSNQPQHF. CDR3 nucleotides: TGCAGTGCTAGAGTGAAAGGGATGAGCAATCAGCCCCAGCATTTT.

The chain has TRBV6-1 and TRBJ1-4, with D hard to call. Germline CDR1 and CDR2: MNHNS and SASEGT. V was shortened by 4 bases and J by 0 bases, with 9 bases between the two germline ends. The CDR3 runs 15 residues. This CDR3 is CASSVPAATNEKLFF. CDR3 nucleotides: TGTGCCAGCAGTGTTCCTGCTGCAACTAATGAAAAACTGTTTTTT.

The chain employs TRBV10-3 and TRBJ1-2; 9 nucleotides agree with TRBD1. J was trimmed by 6 bases and V by 3 bases; bases with no gene match: 5. The CDR3 runs 14 residues. Germline loops: CDR1 ENHRY, CDR2 SYGVKD. The CDR3 loop is CAISERQGVDGYTF. The CDR3 region has the DNA TGTGCCATCAGTGAACGACAGGGGGTTGATGGCTACACCTTC.

Details on this clonotype: An end of the junction does not agree with germline; a read error may underlie this. V usage is TRBV10-3 and J usage is TRBJ2-1; 8 bases fit TRBD2. This CDR3 has 11 amino acids. Germline values: CDR1 ENHRY, CDR2 SYGVKD. CDR3 bases: TGTGCCGTCGGTTCGGGACTAGTCGCCTACTTC. Its translation: CAVGSGLVAYF.

The chain has TRBV13 and TRBJ2-3; 13 bases are a match to TRBD2. From germline, CDR1 is PRHDT and CDR2 FYEKMQ (reference sequence). J was trimmed by 4 bases and V by 3 bases; bases with no gene match: 4. The CDR3 has 16 residues. This CDR3 is CASSFRTSGGADTQYF. In nucleotides, the CDR3 is TGTGCCAGCAGCTTCCGGACTAGCGGGGGCGCAGATACGCAGTATTTT.

This clonotype was counted at least ten times. The V and J genes are TRBV6-2 or TRBV6-3 and TRBJ1-1; 9 positions agree with TRBD1. V lost 0 bases and J lost 0; bases outside the gene matches: 17. The germline CDR1 and CDR2 sequences are MNHEY and SVGEGT. The CDR3 has 21 residues. The CDR3 sequence is CASSYSVVLGQGSSMNTEAFF. The DNA for the CDR3 is TGTGCCAGCAGTTACTCGGTCGTGTTGGGACAGGGCTCTTCTATGAACACTGAAGCTTTCTTT.

As for this clonotype: A much larger clone differs from this one at a single base, so this may be a read error. The chain joins TRBV5-6 to TRBJ1-1; D is undetermined. V gave up 6 bases and J gave up 6 bases, with 12 bases separating them. Per the germline V gene, CDR1 is SGHDT and CDR2 is YYEEEE. CDR3 length: 12 residues. The DNA for the CDR3 is TGTGCCAGCAACTTCTCCGGGGCTGAAGCTTTCTTT. Amino acid sequence: CASNFSGAEAFF. The full variable domain, with the rest looked up from reference TRBV5-6 and TRBJ1-1, is DAGVTQSPTHLIKTRGQQVTLRCSPKSGHDTVSWYQQALGQGPQFIFQYYEEEERQRGNFPDRFSGHQFPNYSSELNVNALLLGDSALYLCASNFSGAEAFFGQGTRLTVV.

There are many counts of this clonotype. The chain combines TRBV15 with TRBJ2-5; D possibly corresponds to TRBD2 (5 bases). The V and J ends lost 2 bases and 2 bases respectively, with 12 bases between them. The germline gives CDR1 LNHNV, CDR2 YYDKDF (reference sequence). This CDR3 spans 15 amino acids. The CDR3 sequence: CATSRTRGVQETQYF. CDR3 nucleotide sequence: TGTGCCACCAGCAGAACCCGGGGAGTACAAGAGACCCAGTACTTC.

This clonotype was found many times. V usage is TRBV10-3 and J usage is TRBJ1-5, with a weak D call TRBD1 (5 bases). Germline loops: CDR1 ENHRY, CDR2 SYGVKD. V lost 9 bases, J lost 0 bases, and 9 bases lay in between. The CDR3 length is 13 residues. The CDR3: CAIGQGSNQPQHF. CDR3 bases: TGTGCCATTGGTCAGGGTAGCAATCAGCCCCAGCATTTT.

This clonotype was found a few times. This sequence joins TRBV7-9 and TRBJ2-7, with D tentatively TRBD1 (5 bases). CDR3 length: 13 amino acids. V lost 2 bases and J lost 3, with 8 bases in between. CDR1 SEHNR and CDR2 FQNEAQ come from the germline V gene (reference sequence). For the CDR3, the DNA is TGTGCCAGCAGCTTAACGACAGACTACGAGCAGTACTTC. The encoded protein is CASSLTTDYEQYF.

The genes are TRBV19 and TRBJ1-5; D gene unclear. Germline CDR1 reads LNHDA; CDR2 reads SQIVND (reference sequence). The germline V and J ends were trimmed by 8 bases and 0 bases, with 8 bases remaining between them. The CDR3 extends over 13 amino acids. CDR3 loop: CASGTHSNQPQHF. CDR3 DNA sequence: TGTGCCAGTGGTACTCATAGCAATCAGCCCCAGCATTTT.

V is TRBV28 and J is TRBJ1-2; D may be TRBD1 (6 bases). Trimming took off 6 bases at V and 8 bases at J, with 16 bases between the two ends. The CDR3 extends over 13 amino acids. CDR1 is MDHEN, CDR2 SYDVKM, per germline. The DNA for the CDR3 is TGTGCCAGCAGCTTAACAGGGTCTCGGGGCTACACCTTC. It codes for CASSLTGSRGYTF.

J is TRBJ2-1 and V is TRBV19; D is undetermined. Looked up from germline, CDR1 is LNHDA and CDR2 is SQIVND (reference sequence). The ends were cut back, 3 bases at V and 3 bases at J, with 12 bases in the middle. The CDR3 loop spans 15 amino acids. CDR3 amino acids: CASSMGGGHYNEQFF. The CDR3 bases are TGTGCCAGTAGTATGGGTGGCGGCCACTACAATGAGCAGTTCTTC.

Notes on this clonotype: The CDR3 end shows no conserved phenylalanine or tryptophan, and so a read error is likely. The V and J genes are TRBV7-7 and TRBJ2-2, with D unclear. The CDR3 has 13 amino acids. Germline V gene data show CDR1 as SSHAT and CDR2 as FNYEAQ (reference sequence). The CDR3 DNA follows: TGTGCTAGCAGCTTAGCAGTGGCCGGGGAGCTGTTTGTT. It is translated as CASSLAVAGELFV.

The J gene is TRBJ2-7, the V gene TRBV5-1; the match to TRBD1 covers 9 bases. V dropped 4 bases and J dropped 8; count of bases not matched to a gene: 10. The CDR3 runs 14 residues. Germline lookup yields CDR1 SGHRS and CDR2 YFSETQ. The CDR3 nucleotides are TGCGCCAGCAGCCAGACCGGGACAGGGAAGAAGCAGTACTTC. Amino acid sequence: CASSQTGTGKKQYF.

This clonotype was detected many times. The chain joins TRBV4-1 to TRBJ2-5; the D gene is possibly TRBD1 (7 bases). V was shortened by 0 bases and J by 4 bases, with 12 bases between the two germline ends. Germline V CDR1 and CDR2: MGHRA, YSYEKL. This CDR3 region has 15 residues. CDR3 amino acids: CASSQDGGGGETQYF. In DNA form, the CDR3 reads TGCGCCAGCAGCCAAGATGGAGGGGGCGGAGAGACCCAGTACTTC.

In its sample, this clonotype was seen a few times. A read error is possible here, since a much larger clone lies one base away. This chain joins TRBV7-3 and TRBJ2-3; 12 positions match TRBD2. V trimming: 5 bases; J trimming: 4 bases; junction bases outside the gene matches: 7. The germline V gene has CDR1 SGHTA and CDR2 FQGTGA. This CDR3 is built from 16 residues. The DNA of the CDR3 is TGTGCCAGCAGCACCCTAGCGGGGGGGGTACCAGATACGCAGTATTTT. Encoded protein: CASSTLAGGVPDTQYF. Complete variable domain (other parts from reference TRBV7-3 and TRBJ2-3): GAGVSQTPSNKVTEKGKYVELRCDPISGHTALYWYRQSLGQGPEFLIYFQGTGAADDSGLPNDRFFAVRPEGSVSTLKIQRTERGDSAVYLCASSTLAGGVPDTQYFGPGTRLTVL.

The rearrangement joins TRBV4-1 to TRBJ2-5; TRBD1 aligns across 9 bases. V was clipped by 4 bases and J by 5 bases; unmatched bases: 8. Germline V gene lookup returns CDR1 MGHRA and CDR2 YSYEKL. The CDR3 loop spans 15 amino acids. CDR3 nucleotides: TGCGCCAGCAGCCGGGGGACAGGGACGGGGGAGACCCAGTACTTC. This encodes CASSRGTGTGETQYF.

With regard to this clonotype: A much larger clone differs by one base, so this may be a read error. The rearrangement joins TRBV4-1 to TRBJ1-3; 9 bases agree with TRBD1. CDR3 length: 17 amino acids. Germline CDR1 MGHRA, CDR2 YSYEKL. CDR3 amino acids: CVSSHRQGGEAGNTIYF. In nucleotides, the CDR3 is TGCGTCAGCAGCCACAGACAGGGGGGAGAGGCTGGAAACACCATATATTTT.

The chain couples TRBV10-3 to TRBJ2-7; D is ambiguous. Germline CDR1 and CDR2: ENHRY and SYGVKD. The CDR3 contains 13 residues. Deletions cut 2 bases from V and 0 bases from J, with 5 bases between. The CDR3 region has the DNA TGTGCCATCAGTGAGGGTCCCTCCTACGAGCAGTACTTC. It translates to CAISEGPSYEQYF.

This clonotype was detected ten times or more. The chain is built from TRBV7-9 and TRBJ2-7; 7 nucleotides match TRBD2. Looked up from germline, CDR1 is SEHNR and CDR2 is FQNEAQ (reference sequence). J gave up 3 bases and V 7 bases, and 6 bases lay outside the gene matches. This CDR3 region has 13 residues. CDR3 in DNA: TGTGCCAGCACCACCGGGGAGGGCTACGAGCAGTACTTC. This sequence encodes CASTTGEGYEQYF.

The chain has TRBV11-2 and TRBJ2-7; no clear D. In germline, CDR1 is SGHAT, CDR2 FQNNGV. Trimming took off 4 bases at V and 1 base at J, with 8 bases between the two ends. This CDR3 region has 13 residues. The CDR3 is CASSSRNSYEQYF. The CDR3 bases are TGTGCCAGCAGCTCACGAAATTCCTACGAGCAGTACTTC. Drawing the rest from reference TRBV11-2 and TRBJ2-7, the complete variable domain is EAGVAQSPRYKIIEKRQSVAFWCNPISGHATLYWYQQILGQGPKLLIQFQNNGVVDDSQLPKDRFSAERLKGVDSTLKIQPAKLEDSAVYLCASSSRNSYEQYFGPGTRLTVT.